Included here is one TCR beta chain sequence, with context. Its antigen is unidentified. This entry comes from a study of shared clonotypes between healthy human individuals. Across the whole study: Each donor's CD4 naive and CD4 memory cells filled three plates apiece, CD8 naive two, and CD8 memory one.

Whole-study findings and limits: Relative to clonotypes present in all four donors, those not shared had lower generation probabilities. Clonotype sharing among the donors was expected to vary with sequencing depth.

Trimming pared 6 bases from V and 6 bases from J, leaving 17 bases between. The CDR3 sequence is 15 residues long. CDR1 is SNHLY, CDR2 FYNNEI, per germline. Sequenced by immunoSEQ multiplex PCR; TCRdb stores in-frame clones only, minus some. The sample carries around 720,000 clones, around four fifths recorded once. The origin of this receptor is a young woman in good health. Specimen: memory CD4+ T cells sorted from blood. The sample's subset: CD45RA-negative fraction. The chain couples TRBV2 to TRBJ2-2; tentatively, D is TRBD1 (6 bases). The CDR3 reads CASSDPGQGPGELFF. DNA of the CDR3: TGTGCCAGCAGCGATCCGGGACAAGGACCCGGGGAGCTGTTTTTT.